The clone carrying this T cell receptor (beta chain) appeared once. Antigen unknown. The CDR3 is made up of 13 amino acids. Trimming cost V 1 base and J 3 bases, with 8 bases left between them. Germline V gene data show CDR1 as SQVTM and CDR2 as ANQGSEA. These data are taken from a study of T cell clonotyping in hematopoietic cell transplantation. Whole-study findings and limits: Recipient TCR diversity dropped after transplant; expanded clonotypes rose from day 30 to 180. Without cell sorting, CD4 versus CD8 contributions remain unresolved.

Clones were read by immunoSEQ multiplex PCR, and TCRdb kept only the in-frame ones, dropping some. Here the sample spans 15,000 or so clones, roughly four fifths being singletons. The sequence derives from a female patient in her forties who had an allogeneic stem cell transplant from a related donor, so T cells may come from the graft donor. Some clones in this sample may be carry-over from other donors' samples. This chain connects TRBV29-1 to TRBJ2-3; tentatively, D is TRBD1 or TRBD2 (6 bases each). The sample consisted of PBMCs, taken 100 days after allogeneic stem cell transplant. The CDR3 loop is CSVEGGGTDTQYF. Written as DNA, the CDR3 is TGCAGCGTTGAAGGAGGGGGGACAGATACGCAGTATTTT.